This T cell receptor beta chain originates from a study of Graves' ophthalmopathy and Graves' hyperthyroidism. The table lists this clonotype with many counts. Between the trimmed V and J ends, which lost 6 bases and 1 base, there was a span of 11 bases. Germline CDR1 DFQATT, CDR2 SNEGSKA (reference sequence). This CDR3 is built from 13 residues. Amplification from RNA transcripts yielded the TCR beta CDR3 regions. The workflow started with a first-round RT-PCR run with HTBI primers and then moved on to a second-round multiplex PCR. Each CDR3 protein gets one entry after TCRdb re-called the multiplex PCR reads with MiXCR. In the table there are roughly 380,000 distinct CDR3 sequences, approximately 15% of which are singletons.

This rearrangement joins TRBV20-1 to TRBJ2-3; the D gene is possibly TRBD2 (6 bases). This receptor was taken from a woman between 18 and 29 years old with stable Graves' hyperthyroidism. The sample was peripheral blood. CDR3: CSAQTGGTDTQYF. The CDR3 nucleotides are TGCAGTGCCCAGACGGGGGGCACAGATACGCAGTATTTT.